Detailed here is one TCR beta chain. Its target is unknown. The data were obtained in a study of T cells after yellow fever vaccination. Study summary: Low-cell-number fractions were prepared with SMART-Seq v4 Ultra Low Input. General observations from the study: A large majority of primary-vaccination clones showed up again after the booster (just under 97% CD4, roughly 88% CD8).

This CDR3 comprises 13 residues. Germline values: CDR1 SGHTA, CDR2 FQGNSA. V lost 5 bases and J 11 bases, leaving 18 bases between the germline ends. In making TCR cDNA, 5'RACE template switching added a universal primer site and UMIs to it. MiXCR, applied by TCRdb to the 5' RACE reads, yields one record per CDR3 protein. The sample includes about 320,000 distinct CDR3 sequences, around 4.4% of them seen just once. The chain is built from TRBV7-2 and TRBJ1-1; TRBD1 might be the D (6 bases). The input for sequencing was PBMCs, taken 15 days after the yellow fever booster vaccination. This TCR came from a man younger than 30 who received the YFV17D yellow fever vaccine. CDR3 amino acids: CASSPQERGRAFF. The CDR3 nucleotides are TGTGCCAGCAGCCCACAAGAGAGGGGGAGGGCTTTCTTT.